This is a list of T cell receptor beta chains from one sample in a study of blood T cell repertoires in COVID-19. Method: immunoSEQ multiplex PCR; TCRdb's copy keeps in-frame clones and lacks some. The sample has tens of thousands of clones; about 90% are singletons. Sequencing was done on a sample of peripheral blood. These receptors were taken from a human donor with acute or convalescent COVID-19. The donor label of this sample is uncertain. Each CDR3 is given with its conserved first and last residue. A D gene is named only where the DNA matches it firmly. Clone size appears in some rows only: once, few, many, or a class for an expanded clone.

V	D	J	size	DNA	CDR3
TRBV15	-	TRBJ1-1	-	TGTGCCACCAGCAGAGAGGCAGGGTGGACTGAAGCTTTCTTT	CATSREAGWTEAFF
TRBV12-3/TRBV12-4	-	TRBJ2-2	-	TGTGCCAGCAGTTGGGGGGACGGGGAGCTGTTTTTT	CASSWGDGELFF
TRBV9	TRBD1	TRBJ2-2	-	TGTGCCAGCAGCCCTTACAGGGGGCTTACCGGGGAGCTGTTTTTT	CASSPYRGLTGELFF
TRBV3-1/TRBV3-2	-	TRBJ1-5	-	TGTGCCAGCAGCCAAGATAGCGCCGCCAATCAGCCCCAGCATTTT	CASSQDSAANQPQHF
TRBV2	-	TRBJ2-5	-	TGTGCCAGCAAACAGGAGATTGGAGAGACCCAGTACTTC	CASKQEIGETQYF
TRBV5-1	-	TRBJ1-1	-	TGCGCCAGCAGCTTGACAGCTTTGAACACTGAAGCTTTCTTT	CASSLTALNTEAFF
TRBV6-5	-	TRBJ1-2	-	TGTGCCATGGGGAGGGATGGCTACACCTTC	CAMGRDGYTF
TRBV4-1	-	TRBJ2-1	few	TGCGCCAGCAGCCAAGGCGTCGAGGATTTCTACAATGAGCAGTTCTTC	CASSQGVEDFYNEQFF
TRBV24-1	-	TRBJ2-3	-	TGTGCCACCAGTGATTTGGAACTAGGAGGTACAGATACGCAGTATTTT	CATSDLELGGTDTQYF
TRBV9	-	TRBJ1-4	-	TGTGCCAGCAGCGTAGGACAGGTGGCTGAAAAACTGTTTTTT	CASSVGQVAEKLFF
TRBV7-3	-	TRBJ2-1	-	TGTGCCAGCAGCCCGGCGGGAACCTCCTACAATGAGCAGTTCTTC	CASSPAGTSYNEQFF
TRBV7-2	TRBD2	TRBJ2-1	-	TGTGCCAGCAGCTTTCGGACTAGCGGTTACAATGAGCAGTTCTTC	CASSFRTSGYNEQFF
TRBV19	-	TRBJ1-2	-	TGTGCCAGTAGTATGCCGGGGTTCAACTATGGCTACACCTTC	CASSMPGFNYGYTF
TRBV10-3	TRBD2	TRBJ2-2	-	TGTGCCATCAGTGAATTGACTAGCGGTACCGGGGAGCTGTTTTTT	CAISELTSGTGELFF
TRBV5-6	TRBD1	TRBJ2-3	-	TGTGCCAGCAGCTTTGAACAGGGGGCTGGAACGCAGTATTTT	CASSFEQGAGTQYF
TRBV5-1	-	TRBJ1-1	-	TGCGCCAGCAGCCGCGGGCAGGGGACTGAAGCTTTCTTT	CASSRGQGTEAFF
TRBV16	-	TRBJ1-6	-	TGTGCCAGCAGCCACCTGACATCCCGCCTCCACTTT	CASSHLTSRLHF
TRBV27	-	TRBJ2-2	-	TGTGCCAGCAGTTTATATGGTGGGCAGGGAGGCACCGGGGAGCTGTTTTTT	CASSLYGGQGGTGELFF
TRBV10-3	-	TRBJ1-5	-	TGTGCCATCAGCCCGGGACAAGAAAATCAGCCCCAGCATTTT	CAISPGQENQPQHF
TRBV2	-	TRBJ1-1	-	TGTGCCAGCAAGCTAGACACTGAAGCTTTCTTT	CASKLDTEAFF
TRBV15	-	TRBJ1-4	-	TGTGCCACCCAGCGCGGGTCTAATGAAAAACTGTTTTTT	CATQRGSNEKLFF
TRBV19	TRBD1	TRBJ2-6	-	TGTGCCAGTACCCCGGACAGGCTCTCTGGGGCCAACGTCCTGACTTTC	CASTPDRLSGANVLTF
TRBV7-2	-	TRBJ2-3	-	TGTGCCAGCAGCCTCCAATTAGGGGCTACAGATACGCAGTATTTT	CASSLQLGATDTQYF
TRBV7-8	TRBD2	TRBJ2-5	-	TGTGCCAGCAGCTTATACACCTCGACTAGCGGGGGAGAGACCCAGTACTTC	CASSLYTSTSGGETQYF
TRBV2	-	TRBJ2-6	-	TGTGCCAGCCGAGACTCTGGGGCCAACGTCCTGACTTTC	CASRDSGANVLTF
TRBV7-2	TRBD1	TRBJ1-5	few	TGTGCCAGCAGCTTGGGGACAGGGTCGAATCAGCCCCAGCATTTT	CASSLGTGSNQPQHF
TRBV18	-	TRBJ2-2	-	TGTGCCAGCTCACCGAGCTTCAGGGACACCGGGGAGCTGTTTTTT	CASSPSFRDTGELFF
TRBV5-1	-	TRBJ2-5	-	TGCGCCAGCAGCACCCAGGACACTTCAGAGACCCAGTACTTC	CASSTQDTSETQYF
TRBV5-1	TRBD2	TRBJ2-1	-	TGCGCCAGCAGCTTACTAGCGGGACCTATTTCCTACAATGAGCAGTTCTTC	CASSLLAGPISYNEQFF
TRBV3-1/TRBV3-2	-	TRBJ1-3	-	TGTGCCAGCAGCCGCGGGTTCGTACAGATAACTGGAAACACCATATATTTT	CASSRGFVQITGNTIYF
TRBV28	TRBD1	TRBJ1-4	-	TGTGCCAGCAGTTTAAGGGACAGGGTAGAAAAACTGTTTTTT	CASSLRDRVEKLFF
TRBV5-8	-	TRBJ1-2	-	TGTGCCAGCAGCTTGGGGCAGGAGGGCTATGGCTACACCTTC	CASSLGQEGYGYTF
TRBV13	TRBD1	TRBJ1-2	-	TGTGCCAGCAGCCCCAGGACAGGGGTTAACTATGGCTACACCTTC	CASSPRTGVNYGYTF
TRBV4-1	-	TRBJ1-2	-	TGCGCCAGCAGCCACCCGAATGGGGGCAGCTATGGCTACACCTTC	CASSHPNGGSYGYTF
TRBV5-1	-	TRBJ1-3	once	TGCGCCAGCAGCTTGGGTGGGGAGAGCTCTGGAAACACCATATATTTT	CASSLGGESSGNTIYF